These 23 T cell receptor beta chains share one sample of origin, sequenced in a study of OX40 agonist ivuxolimab in advanced cancers. The library relied on the immunoSEQ multiplex PCR assay. Here the immuneACCESS table is served through TCRdb, limited to in-frame sequences with V and J called. Missing clones are a known gap in these copies; in checked studies unresolved V genes cover under half, and the rest lacks a known reason. This sample holds around 25,000 clones; about three quarters were observed only once. The ten biggest clones cover approximately 15% of the sample. This specimen consisted of CD4+ or CD8+ T cells sorted from blood, obtained in a trial of the OX40 agonist ivuxolimab. The receptors here all came from an adult with an advanced solid tumor such as melanoma, head and neck, liver or kidney cancer.

This rearrangement joins TRBV6-6 to TRBJ1-4; tentatively, D is TRBD1 (5 bases). Trimming left V 1 base short and J 7 bases short, with 10 bases between. This CDR3 has 14 amino acids. Germline V lookup: CDR1 MNHNY, CDR2 SVGAGI (reference sequence). CDR3 sequence: CASSYWAGSEKLFF. DNA of the CDR3: TGTGCCAGCAGTTACTGGGCAGGGAGTGAAAAACTGTTTTTT.

The chain is built from TRBV5-1 and TRBJ2-5; 7 bases match TRBD1. This CDR3 spans 14 amino acids. CDR1 and CDR2 (germline): SGHRS, YFSETQ. V was pared by 4 bases and J by 3 bases, with 6 bases of the junction left unmatched. CDR3 sequence reads: CASSPPTGEETQYF. The CDR3 bases are TGCGCCAGCAGCCCCCCAACAGGGGAAGAGACCCAGTACTTC.

The chain employs TRBV4-2 and TRBJ1-1; D is ambiguous. This CDR3 is built from 14 residues. The V gene's germline CDR1 is LGHNA and CDR2 YNFKEQ. V was clipped by 5 bases and J by 0 bases, with 10 bases between them. The chain's CDR3 is CASSLAGMNTEAFF. The CDR3 region has the DNA TGTGCCAGCAGCTTGGCCGGGATGAACACTGAAGCTTTCTTT.

The gene calls are TRBV5-4 and TRBJ1-1; D not certain. The CDR3 has 13 residues. Trimming removed 4 bases at V and 1 base at J, with 8 bases between. Germline V gene sequence: CDR1 SGHNT, CDR2 YYREEE (reference sequence). The CDR3 here is CASSQVGNTEAFF. The CDR3 coding sequence is TGTGCCAGCAGCCAAGTCGGGAACACTGAAGCTTTCTTT.

V gene TRBV6-5 combines with J gene TRBJ2-5; no definite D call. This CDR3 is 14 amino acids long. V was shortened by 5 bases and J by 5 bases, with 15 bases between the two germline ends. Germline assignment: CDR1 MNHEY and CDR2 SVGAGI. The CDR3 DNA reads TGTGCCAGCAGTCCCGTGATCGCCCAGGAGACCCAGTACTTC. Protein product: CASSPVIAQETQYF.

This chain uses TRBV16 with TRBJ2-1, with D possibly being TRBD1 or TRBD2 (5 bases each). Germline V gene sequence: CDR1 KGHSY, CDR2 FQNENV. CDR3 length: 14 residues. Trimming pared 1 base from V and 6 bases from J, leaving 10 bases between. This CDR3 reads CASSQLAGSNEQFF. CDR3 nucleotides: TGTGCCAGCAGCCAATTGGCAGGGAGCAATGAGCAGTTCTTC.

V is TRBV9 and J is TRBJ2-4; tentative D call: TRBD2 (6 bases). Germline CDR1 SGDLS, CDR2 YYNGEE. CDR3 length: 14 amino acids. V lost 6 bases to trimming and J lost 4 bases, with 14 bases between them. CDR3: CASTPGGGKNIQYF. CDR3 bases: TGTGCCAGCACCCCCGGTGGGGGGAAAAACATTCAGTACTTC.

This sequence joins TRBV7-6 and TRBJ1-4; a possible D gene is TRBD1 (6 bases). CDR1 SGHVS and CDR2 FNYEAQ come from the germline V gene. The CDR3 covers 13 residues. V was shortened by 6 bases and J by 13 bases, with 18 bases between the two germline ends. In nucleotides, the CDR3 is TGTGCCAGCAGTTCGGGCAGGGGTGGTTTACTGTTTTTT. Translation: CASSSGRGGLLFF.

Notes on this clone: Since a much larger clone is just one base distant, this may be a read error. The DNA for the CDR3 is TGTGCCAGCCAAACCTCAGGGAGCTACAATGAGCAGTTCTTC. As protein: CASQTSGSYNEQFF. This chain links TRBV6-5 with TRBJ2-1; possibly TRBD1 or TRBD2 for D (5 bases each). Germline V gene sequence: CDR1 MNHEY, CDR2 SVGAGI. V gave up 8 bases and J gave up 3 bases, with 14 bases separating them. The CDR3 has 14 amino acids.

The sample holds one count of this clone. The chain recombines TRBV14 with TRBJ1-1; no definite D call. V was shortened by 4 bases and J by 2 bases, with 8 bases between the two germline ends. The CDR3 runs 13 residues. CDR1 is SGHDN and CDR2 is FVKESK in the germline V gene. The CDR3: CASSLWSNTEAFF. The CDR3 bases are TGTGCCAGCAGCCTTTGGTCAAACACTGAAGCTTTCTTT.

The V gene is TRBV27, the J gene TRBJ1-1, with 8 bases fitting TRBD1. This CDR3 is 13 amino acids long. The germline CDR1 and CDR2 sequences are MNHEY and SMNVEV (reference sequence). V shed 6 bases, J shed 8 bases, and the junction held 8 bases outside the gene matches. The CDR3 region has the DNA TGTGCCAGCAGCCTTTCGAACAGGGGGGAAGCTTTCTTT. It encodes CASSLSNRGEAFF.

This chain joins TRBV4-3 and TRBJ2-1; D is unresolved. Germline CDR1 reads LGHNA; CDR2 reads YSLEER. V lost 0 bases to trimming and J lost 8 bases, with 17 bases between them. CDR3 length: 16 residues. In nucleotides, the CDR3 is TGCGCCAGCAGCCAAGATCCGAGTCCGCTAAACTATGAGCAGTTCTTC. Protein: CASSQDPSPLNYEQFF.

In its sample, this clone was seen once. This chain links TRBV19 with TRBJ2-3, with 8 nucleotides matching TRBD1. Trimming cost V 2 bases and J 6 bases; bases outside gene matches: 10. Germline V CDR1 and CDR2: LNHDA, SQIVND (reference sequence). The CDR3 is made up of 16 amino acids. The CDR3 nucleotides read TGTGCCAGTAGTATAACTGAGACAGGGGCCTGGGATACGCAGTATTTT. Translation: CASSITETGAWDTQYF.

This clone was observed a handful of times. The rearrangement uses TRBV7-9 and TRBJ2-1; D is uncertain. CDR3 size: 15 residues. Deletions cut 5 bases from V and 0 bases from J, with 11 bases between. Germline lookup yields CDR1 SEHNR and CDR2 FQNEAQ (reference sequence). The CDR3 bases are TGTGCCAGCAGCCCTATCCTAAGCTCCTACAATGAGCAGTTCTTC. It encodes CASSPILSSYNEQFF.

The chain combines TRBV11-2 with TRBJ2-2; 9 nucleotides line up with TRBD1. The CDR3 consists of 16 residues. V lost 5 bases and J lost 3; bases outside the gene matches: 7. Germline V gene sequence: CDR1 SGHAT, CDR2 FQNNGV. The CDR3 region is CASSTPGQGYTGELFF. The CDR3 DNA follows: TGTGCCAGCAGCACTCCGGGACAGGGATACACCGGGGAGCTGTTTTTT.

The chain employs TRBV10-3 and TRBJ1-3; weak D call: TRBD1 (6 bases). V was trimmed by 3 bases and J by 2 bases, leaving 11 bases between them. The CDR3 runs to 15 residues. Looked up from germline, CDR1 is ENHRY and CDR2 is SYGVKD. Written as DNA, the CDR3 is TGTGCCATCAGTGATCAGGGGAGGACTGGAAACACCATATATTTT. Protein sequence: CAISDQGRTGNTIYF.

This clone was observed a handful of times. This sequence joins TRBV4-3 and TRBJ2-1; perhaps D is TRBD1 or TRBD2 (6 bases each). The CDR3 contains 16 residues. CDR1 and CDR2 from the germline V gene are LGHNA and YSLEER. V lost 0 bases, J lost 2 bases, and 11 bases lay in between. CDR3 region: CASSQDYGGAYNEQFF. The CDR3 nucleotides are TGCGCCAGCAGCCAAGACTACGGGGGCGCCTACAATGAGCAGTTCTTC.

V is TRBV14 and J is TRBJ2-1; 9 bases fit TRBD2. Germline CDR1 and CDR2: SGHDN and FVKESK. The ends lost 1 base at V and 8 bases at J; junction bases unmatched: 6. This CDR3 region has 15 residues. The CDR3 here is CASSQVGGGADEQFF. Written as DNA, the CDR3 is TGTGCCAGCAGCCAAGTAGGCGGGGGGGCCGATGAGCAGTTCTTC. The whole variable domain, remainder taken from reference TRBV14 and TRBJ2-1, is EAGVTQFPSHSVIEKGQTVTLRCDPISGHDNLYWYRRVMGKEIKFLLHFVKESKQDESGMPNNRFLAERTGGTYSTLKVQPAELEDSGVYFCASSQVGGGADEQFFGPGTRLTVL.

The count of this clone is one. The chain has TRBV5-3 and TRBJ1-5, with 7 bases aligning to TRBD1. TRBV5-3 is sorted into the ORF group, with uncertain function. The CDR3 is 14 residues long. J gave up 2 bases and V 8 bases, and 7 bases lay outside the gene matches. The CDR3 loop reads CASSTGVGNQPQHF. In DNA form, the CDR3 reads TGTGCCAGCAGCACAGGGGTAGGCAATCAGCCCCAGCATTTT.

V is TRBV4-3 and J is TRBJ1-4, with 9 bases fitting TRBD1. The CDR3 totals 15 residues. The V gene end was trimmed by 0 bases and the J gene end by 8 bases; junction bases not matched to a gene: 4. CDR1 is LGHNA, CDR2 YSLEER, per germline. CDR3 sequence reads: CASSQDLDRGEKLFF. The CDR3 bases are TGCGCCAGCAGCCAAGATCTCGACAGGGGGGAAAAACTGTTTTTT.

The gene calls are TRBV27 and TRBJ2-7, with 8 bases identical to TRBD1. Per the germline V gene, CDR1 is MNHEY and CDR2 is SMNVEV (reference sequence). The V gene end was trimmed by 5 bases and the J gene end by 6 bases; junction bases not matched to a gene: 6. The CDR3 is 13 amino acids. The CDR3 DNA sequence: TGTGCCAGCAGTCCCCAGGGGGCAGGCGAGCAGTACTTC. Protein sequence: CASSPQGAGEQYF.

The rearrangement uses TRBV4-1 and TRBJ2-3, with D perhaps matching TRBD1 or TRBD2 (5 bases each). The CDR3 consists of 16 residues. The V end lost 4 bases, the J end lost 4 bases, and 18 bases lay between the germline ends. Germline-derived CDR1 and CDR2 are MGHRA and YSYEKL. CDR3 sequence (DNA): TGCGCCAGCAGCCCCAGAGGGGCAGGGTGGGCAGATACGCAGTATTTT. Translation: CASSPRGAGWADTQYF.

The rearrangement joins TRBV7-2 to TRBJ2-3; D unclear. The V and J ends lost 4 bases and 1 base respectively, with 9 bases between them. The CDR3 loop spans 14 amino acids. In germline, CDR1 is SGHTA, CDR2 FQGNSA. The CDR3 DNA is TGTGCCAGCAGCTGGAGCCTGCGCACAGATACGCAGTATTTT. Translated: CASSWSLRTDTQYF.